This T cell receptor (beta chain) was recovered during a study of lymphopenia after photon versus proton radiotherapy (dated by TCRdb to about 2019). For context, the study as a whole: The immunological effects of photon versus proton radiation therapy were compared in patients with gastrointestinal tumors who developed high-grade lymphopenia. The roughly 21 patients in the cohort had gastrointestinal tumors, were treated with either photon or proton therapy, and subsequently developed lymphopenia. The study aimed to characterize how the two radiation modalities differ in their impact on the immune system. Results the study describes overall, beyond this receptor: After the lymphocyte count nadir, photon-treated repertoires showed oligoclonal expansion, especially of CD8+ Temra cells, which drove the drop in diversity. During treatment, patients who received photon therapy lost naive T cells and TCR diversity and gained effector/memory populations, whereas patients who received proton therapy remained relatively stable. Across the cohort, an inverse correlation was found between a larger post-nadir drop in TCR diversity and overall survival time among patients who died. The survival association was examined only in patients who died, and the authors described better survival with proton therapy as a possibility, not as a demonstrated result.

Measured from the cysteine to the phenylalanine, the CDR3 is 15 residues long. The only DNA kept is the CDR3, 45 bases in frame from the first base. V loses 1 base, J loses 3 bases, and the germline ends lie 10 bases apart. CDR1 is given as SEHNR and CDR2 as FQNEAQ, both from the germline V gene (reference sequence). Library method: the immunoSEQ multiplex PCR assay. Alongside multiparametric flow cytometry, deep sequencing of rearranged TCR beta loci was used to profile the T cell repertoires. Imported from immuneACCESS, the table was reduced by TCRdb to in-frame sequences with V and J called. These copies leave out some clones; in studies compared against another copy, an unresolved V gene accounts for under half, and the cause of the remainder is not known. A total of 30,000 to 40,000 clones appear in this sample, over 70% of them only once. 14% of the sample is held by the ten biggest clonotypes.

On this clone itself: Which antigen it targets is not known. No base quality values were provided; no much bigger clone lies one nucleotide off.

This TCR was sampled from a woman between 65 and 79 years old with pancreatic cancer. The rearranged segments are TRBV7-9 and TRBJ1-5, with the D gene too uncertain to name. This specimen was peripheral blood, taken from a patient treated with proton-based radiotherapy. The CDR3 protein sequence reads: CASSLEGGNNQPQHF. The nucleotide sequence reads TGTGCCAGCAGCTTAGAGGGCGGAAACAATCAGCCCCAGCATTTT.